This paragraph reports one T cell receptor (beta chain). The target antigen is unknown. One end of the junction fails to match germline, which may point to a read error. The data originate from a study of blood T cells in healthy people across ages. Study overall: Per every two T cells, about one barcoded beta molecule was captured by template switching. Study-wide results and caveats: Estimates based on one million T cells were treated as lower bounds.

A second PCR, run for about 7 to 11 cycles, used a sample-barcoded 5' primer plus a J-beta primer mix. TCRdb independently ran MiXCR on the 5' RACE reads; one entry per CDR3 protein. The sample holds hundreds of thousands of distinct CDR3 sequences, under 70% seen once. About 10 milliliters of peripheral blood were drawn from each donor. Germline assignment: CDR1 SGHTA and CDR2 FQGNSA. The CDR3 is made up of 14 amino acids. This sequence was found in a man between 60 and 75 years old in good health. The chain is built from TRBV7-2 and TRBJ1-2; D might be TRBD1 (5 bases). The source material was blood. CDR3 nucleotide sequence: TGTGCCAGCAGCGTAGACCGGGGCCCTGGTGGCCACACCTTC. Its protein is CASSVDRGPGGHTF. The full variable domain, with the rest looked up from reference TRBV7-2 and TRBJ1-2, is GAGVSQSPSNKVTEKGKDVELRCDPISGHTALYWYRQSLGQGLEFLIYFQGNSAPDKSGLPSDRFSAERTGGSVSTLTIQRTQQEDSAVYLCASSVDRGPGGHTFGSGTRLTVV.